One and the same sample provided the 20 T cell receptor beta chains below, sequenced in a study of shared clonotypes between healthy human individuals. Assay used: immunoSEQ multiplex PCR; TCRdb lists only in-frame clones, some missing. The sample carries about 2,500,000 clones, around nine tenths recorded once. The specimen was naive CD4+ T cells sorted from blood. Stated subset: CD45RA+ positively selected. The receptors were gathered from a man aged 18 to 35 in good health.

This rearrangement joins TRBV2 to TRBJ1-5; D remains ambiguous. Germline assignment: CDR1 SNHLY and CDR2 FYNNEI. Trimming cost V 2 bases and J 2 bases, with 10 bases left between them. The CDR3 is made up of 15 amino acids. The CDR3 region has the DNA TGTGCCAGCAGTGAACGCTGGGGTGGCAATCAGCCCCAGCATTTT. Protein: CASSERWGGNQPQHF. Looking up the rest from reference TRBV2 and TRBJ1-5 gives the full variable domain: EPEVTQTPSHQVTQMGQEVILRCVPISNHLYFYWYRQILGQKVEFLVSFYNNEISEKSEIFDDQFSVERPDGSNFTLKIRSTKLEDSAMYFCASSERWGGNQPQHFGDGTRLSIL.

The gene calls are TRBV5-6 and TRBJ1-1; D gene ambiguous. In germline, CDR1 is SGHDT, CDR2 YYEEEE. This CDR3 comprises 11 residues. Trimming removed 4 bases from V and 9 bases from J, with 10 bases in between. CDR3 sequence (DNA): TGTGCCAGCAGCCCCCTCTTTCAAGCTTTCTTT. Its protein product is CASSPLFQAFF.

This chain connects TRBV6-6 to TRBJ2-1; TRBD2 matches at 7 bases. J gave up 7 bases and V 0 bases, and 9 bases lay outside the gene matches. This CDR3 contains 16 residues. Germline V gene data show CDR1 as MNHNY and CDR2 as SVGAGI (reference sequence). The chain's CDR3 is CASSYSSGGTTNEQFF. As DNA, the CDR3 is TGTGCCAGCAGTTACTCATCGGGGGGAACTACTAATGAGCAGTTCTTC.

The table lists this clone with a count of one. This chain uses TRBV5-1 with TRBJ1-3; D is unclear. This CDR3 spans 17 amino acids. CDR1 is SGHRS and CDR2 is YFSETQ in the germline V gene. Trimming removed 0 bases from V and 3 bases from J, with 16 bases in between. The CDR3 sequence: CASSLDGRSQIGNTIYF. CDR3 DNA sequence: TGCGCCAGCAGCTTGGATGGTCGGAGTCAGATTGGAAACACCATATATTTT.

The chain links TRBV5-8 to TRBJ2-3; 8 bases fit TRBD1. V gave up 4 bases and J gave up 4 bases; unmatched junction bases: 14. CDR1 and CDR2 (germline): SGHTS, YDEGEE. The CDR3 length is 17 residues. CDR3 region: CASSLNPDRVYADTQYF. The CDR3 DNA sequence: TGTGCCAGCAGCCTGAACCCGGACAGGGTGTATGCAGATACGCAGTATTTT.

The chain recombines TRBV7-2 with TRBJ1-1; D not resolved. The germline V gene has CDR1 SGHTA and CDR2 FQGNSA. Trimming took 2 bases from V and 5 from J, leaving 15 bases between them. This CDR3 has 15 amino acids. The chain's CDR3 is CASSLRGPRGTEAFF. CDR3 bases: TGTGCCAGCAGCTTAAGAGGGCCCCGCGGGACTGAAGCTTTCTTT.

The V gene is TRBV19, the J gene TRBJ1-5, with 7 positions matching TRBD1. J gave up 3 bases and V 5 bases, and 13 bases lay outside the gene matches. There are 17 residues in the CDR3. The V gene's germline CDR1 is LNHDA and CDR2 SQIVND (reference sequence). The CDR3 here is CASSFQGTAQINQPQHF. The CDR3 bases are TGTGCCAGTAGTTTCCAGGGGACAGCGCAAATCAATCAGCCCCAGCATTTT.

The gene calls are TRBV6-4 and TRBJ2-3; D tentatively fits TRBD1 or TRBD2 (5 bases each). Germline-derived CDR1 and CDR2 are MRHNA and SNTAGT. The CDR3 runs 15 residues. V lost 4 bases, J lost 2 bases, and 13 bases lay in between. CDR3 in DNA: TGTGCCAGCAGTGCTCCACTAGGGGCCACAGATACGCAGTATTTT. Translation gives CASSAPLGATDTQYF.

The chain is built from TRBV19 and TRBJ1-6; D may be TRBD1 (5 bases). The V gene's germline CDR1 is LNHDA and CDR2 SQIVND (reference sequence). V gave up 4 bases and J gave up 13 bases, with 11 bases separating them. The CDR3 contains 12 residues. This CDR3 is CASSTGRPPLHF. The DNA of the CDR3 is TGTGCCAGTAGTACGGGACGTCCGCCCCTCCACTTT.

The chain uses TRBV12-5 and TRBJ2-1, with D tentatively TRBD2 (5 bases). This CDR3 is 20 amino acids long. V gave up 0 bases and J gave up 0 bases, with 21 bases separating them. CDR1 and CDR2 (germline): LGHNT, FRNRAP. Here the CDR3 DNA reads TGTGCTAGTGGTTTGGTACTTTGGAGCGGCCGGGAAAGCTCCTACAATGAGCAGTTCTTC. This gives the protein CASGLVLWSGRESSYNEQFF.

This sequence joins TRBV28 and TRBJ2-3, with D perhaps matching TRBD1 or TRBD2 (5 bases each). Trimming took 3 bases from V and 3 from J, leaving 13 bases between them. Germline CDR1 reads MDHEN; CDR2 reads SYDVKM. The CDR3 is 15 amino acids. The CDR3 here is CASSFSGWGTDTQYF. The CDR3 DNA reads TGTGCCAGCAGTTTTTCGGGCTGGGGGACAGATACGCAGTATTTT.

The chain carries TRBV6-6 and TRBJ1-1, with unresolved D. The germline gives CDR1 MNHNY, CDR2 SVGAGI (reference sequence). V was clipped by 6 bases and J by 1 base, with 9 bases between them. CDR3 size: 13 residues. The CDR3 DNA is TGTGCCAGCAGGTATCAGACGAACACTGAAGCTTTCTTT. Translating it yields CASRYQTNTEAFF.

The V gene is TRBV20-1, the J gene TRBJ2-7; D not certain. CDR1 is DFQATT and CDR2 is SNEGSKA in the germline V gene (reference sequence). Trimming stripped 6 bases from V and 4 bases from J, with 10 bases between. The CDR3 runs to 11 residues. In DNA, the CDR3 is TGCAGTGCCTTCCCCCATTACGAGCAGTACTTC. It codes for CSAFPHYEQYF.

The chain carries TRBV28 and TRBJ2-2, with D unclear. This CDR3 is 14 amino acids long. The germline V gene encodes CDR1 MDHEN and CDR2 SYDVKM. Trimming shortened V by 7 bases and J by 2 bases, and 11 bases separated the two germline ends. This CDR3 reads CASNRPGNTGELFF. CDR3 sequence (DNA): TGTGCCAGCAATAGGCCGGGCAACACCGGGGAGCTGTTTTTT.

The table lists this clone with a count of one. At the DNA level, this CDR3 is encoded by other sequences in the same sample as well. The chain links TRBV9 to TRBJ2-3; TRBD2 agrees at 8 bases. Trimming at V came to 0 bases and at J to 3 bases, leaving 3 bases not matched to a gene. The CDR3 runs 15 residues. Germline V gene sequence: CDR1 SGDLS, CDR2 YYNGEE. CDR3 in DNA: TGTGCCAGCAGCGTAGTGGCTAGCGGGACAGATACGCAGTATTTT. This gives the protein CASSVVASGTDTQYF. Filled out from reference TRBV9 and TRBJ2-3, the complete variable domain reads DSGVTQTPKHLITATGQRVTLRCSPRSGDLSVYWYQQSLDQGLQFLIQYYNGEERAKGNILERFSAQQFPDLHSELNLSSLELGDSALYFCASSVVASGTDTQYFGPGTRLTVL.

V usage is TRBV7-2 and J usage is TRBJ2-1, with 8 bases fitting TRBD1. Germline-derived CDR1 and CDR2 are SGHTA and FQGNSA. V trimming: 3 bases; J trimming: 5 bases; junction bases outside the gene matches: 6. The CDR3 spans 15 residues. CDR3 region: CASSFRGRVNNEQFF. The CDR3 DNA follows: TGTGCCAGCAGCTTCAGGGGGCGCGTTAACAATGAGCAGTTCTTC.

This clone was counted a single time. This chain connects TRBV6-5 to TRBJ2-5; D not certain. V gave up 0 bases and J gave up 1 base, with 9 bases separating them. The CDR3 contains 15 residues. Germline CDR1 and CDR2: MNHEY and SVGAGI. The CDR3 coding sequence is TGTGCCAGCAGTTACTCGGCCGCAGTCCAAGAGACCCAGTACTTC. This gives the protein CASSYSAAVQETQYF.

This chain connects TRBV4-1 to TRBJ2-1; D is uncertain. CDR1 is MGHRA, CDR2 YSYEKL, per germline. This CDR3 has 11 amino acids. The V end was cut by 1 base, the J end by 7 bases, with 2 bases between. DNA for the CDR3: TGCGCCAGCAGCCAAGTGAATGAGCAGTTCTTC. Protein sequence: CASSQVNEQFF.

The chain couples TRBV4-3 to TRBJ2-1; tentative D call: TRBD2 (6 bases). Per the germline V gene, CDR1 is LGHNA and CDR2 is YSLEER. Trimming took 4 bases from V and 7 from J, leaving 17 bases between them. This CDR3 region has 15 residues. The CDR3 bases are TGCGCCAGCAGCCGAATGCTGACTAGTTCTAATGAGCAGTTCTTC. This gives the protein CASSRMLTSSNEQFF.

V gene TRBV18 combines with J gene TRBJ1-1; tentative D call: TRBD1 (5 bases). Germline V CDR1 and CDR2: KGHSH, LQKENI. This CDR3 has 15 residues. Trimming stripped 3 bases from V and 1 base from J, with 12 bases between. The CDR3 DNA is TGTGCCAGCTCACCCGAGACAGTTTCGAACACTGAAGCTTTCTTT. Amino acid sequence: CASSPETVSNTEAFF.